A single sample gave rise to the 29 T cell receptor beta chains below, sequenced in a study of PD-1 blockade in mismatch repair-deficient tumors. Data came from immunoSEQ multiplex PCR; TCRdb stores just in-frame clones and leaves some out. The table lists 15,000 to 20,000 clones, around 82% of them singletons. The specimen comprised PBMCs, sampled before pembrolizumab treatment. These TCRs come from an adult with mismatch repair-deficient cancer.

The chain links TRBV10-1 to TRBJ2-7; weak D call: TRBD2 (6 bases). The V end lost 2 bases, the J end lost 2 bases, and 13 bases lay between the germline ends. The CDR3 has 15 amino acids. Germline lookup yields CDR1 WNHNN and CDR2 SYGVQD (reference sequence). The CDR3 nucleotides are TGCGCCAGCAGTGAGACAGCTAGCGTACCCTACGAGCAGTACTTC. It encodes CASSETASVPYEQYF.

The CDR3: CASSQGPDGANVLTF. The CDR3 coding sequence is TGCGCCAGCAGCCAAGGGCCCGATGGGGCCAACGTCCTGACTTTC. The chain has TRBV4-3 and TRBJ2-6, with no clear D. The germline V gene encodes CDR1 LGHNA and CDR2 YSLEER. This CDR3 region has 15 residues. The V gene lost 1 base and the J gene lost 3 bases, with 7 bases spanning the gap.

The chain joins TRBV11-2 to TRBJ2-7, with D perhaps TRBD1 (6 bases). CDR3 size: 15 residues. The V gene lost 2 bases and the J gene lost 4 bases, with 15 bases spanning the gap. Looked up from germline, CDR1 is SGHAT and CDR2 is FQNNGV. The DNA of the CDR3 is TGTGCCAGCAGCTTAATCGCAGGGGAAGAGTACGAGCAGTACTTC. It codes for CASSLIAGEEYEQYF.

The chain is built from TRBV6-1 and TRBJ2-1; 8 nucleotides align to TRBD1. Germline V gene sequence: CDR1 MNHNS, CDR2 SASEGT. The CDR3 contains 15 residues. Trimming cost V 7 bases and J 4 bases; bases outside gene matches: 9. The CDR3 loop is CASKLQGVGYNEQFF. The DNA for the CDR3 is TGTGCCAGCAAGCTACAGGGGGTAGGGTACAATGAGCAGTTCTTC.

This clone has only a few counts. The chain couples TRBV10-2 to TRBJ2-7, with 7 nucleotides matching TRBD2. The CDR3 loop spans 14 amino acids. Looked up from germline, CDR1 is WSHSY and CDR2 is SAAADI. Trimming cost V 5 bases and J 1 base; bases outside gene matches: 5. The CDR3 DNA follows: TGCGCCAGCAGTCGGGACGGGAGGTCCTACGAGCAGTACTTC. Its translation is CASSRDGRSYEQYF.

The chain is built from TRBV4-2 and TRBJ2-1; 7 bases match TRBD2. The V and J ends lost 3 bases and 5 bases, in that order; junction bases with no gene match: 16. This CDR3 comprises 18 residues. Germline-derived CDR1 and CDR2 are LGHNA and YNFKEQ. The CDR3 DNA sequence: TGTGCCAGCAGCCAGGGGTACCGGACTAGTCTTCGCGACAATGAGCAGTTCTTC. Amino acids: CASSQGYRTSLRDNEQFF.

V and J are TRBV10-2 and TRBJ2-1; D may be TRBD2 (6 bases). Trimming cost V 7 bases and J 4 bases, with 11 bases left between them. The germline V gene encodes CDR1 WSHSY and CDR2 SAAADI. There are 13 residues in the CDR3. The CDR3: CASTGLGYNEQFF. The CDR3 DNA follows: TGCGCCAGCACGGGACTGGGTTACAATGAGCAGTTCTTC.

This chain links TRBV6-1 with TRBJ1-5; 8 bases line up with TRBD1. Germline CDR1 and CDR2: MNHNS and SASEGT. The V segment lost 4 bases and the J segment 7 bases; nucleotides outside the gene matches: 6. The CDR3 is made up of 14 amino acids. The CDR3 sequence: CASSASRGLQPQHF. CDR3 nucleotides: TGTGCCAGCAGTGCCAGCAGGGGGCTCCAGCCCCAGCATTTT.

J is TRBJ1-5 and V is TRBV19, with D possibly being TRBD1 (6 bases). The CDR3 totals 14 residues. The ends were cut back, 7 bases at V and 8 bases at J, with 18 bases in the middle. Germline V gene data show CDR1 as LNHDA and CDR2 as SQIVND (reference sequence). The CDR3 loop reads CASTTGQRDEPQHF. The CDR3 bases are TGTGCCAGTACTACCGGACAGAGAGACGAGCCCCAGCATTTT.

V is TRBV11-3 and J is TRBJ2-2; 11 bases are a match to TRBD2. The CDR3 length is 18 residues. Unmatched junction bases numbered 8, after V lost 0 bases and J lost 5 bases. CDR1 and CDR2 (germline): SGHNT, YENEEA. CDR3 DNA sequence: TGTGCCAGCAGCTTAGAGATGGGACTAGCGGCCGGAACCGGGGAGCTGTTTTTT. This translates into CASSLEMGLAAGTGELFF.

In its sample, this clone was seen once. The chain joins TRBV28 to TRBJ2-2; D unresolved. V was cut by 5 bases and J by 7 bases, with 11 bases left in between. The germline V gene encodes CDR1 MDHEN and CDR2 SYDVKM. This CDR3 region has 13 residues. This CDR3 is CASSHTGRGELFF. The DNA of the CDR3 is TGTGCCAGCAGTCATACTGGGCGCGGGGAGCTGTTTTTT.

The chain couples TRBV21-1 to TRBJ2-3; no DNA check was done on the table's D call, TRBD2. TRBV21-1 is a listed pseudogene. This CDR3 spans 16 amino acids. In DNA form, the CDR3 reads TGTGCCAGCAGCAAAGATGTCGCGGGAGGGCCGGATACGCAGTATTTT. Translating gives CASSKDVAGGPDTQYF.

The rearrangement links TRBV9 to TRBJ1-4; no definite D call. CDR1 and CDR2 (germline): SGDLS, YYNGEE. The V end was cut by 3 bases, the J end by 5 bases, with 11 bases between. CDR3 length: 14 residues. The CDR3 region has the DNA TGTGCCAGCAGCGCGGGGAGGCGAAATGAAAAACTGTTTTTT. This sequence encodes CASSAGRRNEKLFF.

This clone is a singleton in its sample. The chain uses TRBV6-1 and TRBJ1-3; 7 bases are a match to TRBD1. The CDR3 covers 15 residues. Looked up from germline, CDR1 is MNHNS and CDR2 is SASEGT. The J segment lost 4 bases and the V segment lost 6 bases, leaving 9 bases of the junction unmatched. The CDR3 DNA reads as TGTGCCAGCAGGCGGGGAAAGACAGGGGGAAACACCATATATTTT. This encodes CASRRGKTGGNTIYF.

J is TRBJ2-1 and V is TRBV5-6, with D possibly TRBD2 on 5 matching bases. V shed 2 bases and J shed 4 bases, with 13 bases lying between them. CDR3 size: 15 residues. Germline V gene data show CDR1 as SGHDT and CDR2 as YYEEEE. The CDR3 loop reads CASSLGLTVYNEQFF. The CDR3 DNA reads as TGTGCCAGCAGCTTAGGACTTACCGTTTACAATGAGCAGTTCTTC.

This clone occurred a few times. The chain joins TRBV6-1 to TRBJ2-1, with TRBD2 matching over 12 bases. V gave up 0 bases and J gave up 10 bases; unmatched junction bases: 4. The germline gives CDR1 MNHNS, CDR2 SASEGT. There are 15 residues in the CDR3. The CDR3 bases are TGTGCCAGCAGTGAAGCGACTAGCGGGAGCCACGAGCAGTTCTTC. Residues: CASSEATSGSHEQFF.

The rearrangement uses TRBV6-6 and TRBJ1-2; 10 bases agree with TRBD1. The CDR3 spans 15 residues. Germline values: CDR1 MNHNY, CDR2 SVGAGI (reference sequence). V trimming: 0 bases; J trimming: 6 bases; junction bases outside the gene matches: 4. The CDR3 reads CASSYSDRGRDGYTF. In DNA form, the CDR3 reads TGTGCCAGCAGTTACTCCGACAGGGGGCGGGATGGCTACACCTTC.

The V gene is TRBV29-1, the J gene TRBJ2-7; 9 bases line up with TRBD2. Looked up from germline, CDR1 is SQVTM and CDR2 is ANQGSEA. The CDR3 extends over 15 amino acids. V trimming: 1 base; J trimming: 4 bases; junction bases outside the gene matches: 8. The CDR3 sequence: CSVEGIAGASYEQYF. CDR3 sequence (DNA): TGCAGCGTTGAAGGTATAGCGGGAGCCTCGTACGAGCAGTACTTC.

Here the CDR3 reads CASSSLDRVGEQYF. The CDR3, as DNA: TGTGCCAGCAGCTCCCTAGACAGGGTGGGAGAGCAGTACTTC. This chain uses TRBV7-8 with TRBJ2-7; TRBD1 matches 7 bases. Unmatched junction bases numbered 10, after V lost 4 bases and J lost 7 bases. This CDR3 has 14 residues. The germline V gene encodes CDR1 SGHVS and CDR2 FQNEAQ.

In this sample, this clone turned up once. V usage is TRBV7-9 and J usage is TRBJ2-5; D gene ambiguous. Germline V gives CDR1 SEHNR, CDR2 FQNEAQ (reference sequence). V was trimmed by 6 bases and J by 5 bases, leaving 10 bases between them. The CDR3 spans 12 residues. The DNA for the CDR3 is TGTGCCAGCAGTAATCCAATGGAGACCCAGTACTTC. Translating gives CASSNPMETQYF.

This clone was observed a single time. The J gene is TRBJ1-1, the V gene TRBV29-1, with 8 bases fitting TRBD1. Trimming cost V 6 bases and J 3 bases; bases outside gene matches: 6. The germline CDR1 and CDR2 sequences are SQVTM and ANQGSEA. The CDR3 loop spans 13 amino acids. The CDR3 loop reads CSVWTGRDTEAFF. As DNA, the CDR3 is TGCAGCGTGTGGACAGGGAGGGACACTGAAGCTTTCTTT.

The chain couples TRBV11-2 to TRBJ2-2; the D gene is possibly TRBD2 (6 bases). Trimming left V 1 base short and J 5 bases short, with 8 bases between. Per the germline V gene, CDR1 is SGHAT and CDR2 is FQNNGV. The length of the CDR3 is 14 residues. The CDR3 spells CASSLVGGTGELFF. CDR3 sequence (DNA): TGTGCCAGCAGCTTAGTTGGGGGGACCGGGGAGCTGTTTTTT.

This chain connects TRBV28 to TRBJ2-7; a weak D match, TRBD2 (9 bases). This CDR3 comprises 14 residues. Germline values: CDR1 MDHEN, CDR2 SYDVKM. V lost 8 bases, J lost 5 bases, and 19 bases lay in between. DNA of the CDR3: TGTGCCAGCCTAGCGGGACAGGCCTCTCACGAGCAGTACTTC. It yields the protein CASLAGQASHEQYF.

The DNA of the CDR3 is TGTGCCAGCAGCGTACATGTCTGGGATCCCCAAGAGACCCAGTACTTC. Translation gives CASSVHVWDPQETQYF. The chain links TRBV9 to TRBJ2-5; no clear D. This CDR3 is 16 amino acids long. Looked up from germline, CDR1 is SGDLS and CDR2 is YYNGEE. V lost 1 base, J lost 1 base, and 14 bases lay in between. Based on the CDR3 plus reference TRBV9 and TRBJ2-5, the full variable domain is DSGVTQTPKHLITATGQRVTLRCSPRSGDLSVYWYQQSLDQGLQFLIQYYNGEERAKGNILERFSAQQFPDLHSELNLSSLELGDSALYFCASSVHVWDPQETQYFGPGTRLLVL.

V usage is TRBV29-1 and J usage is TRBJ1-3; 9 bases align to TRBD1. Germline V CDR1 and CDR2: SQVTM, ANQGSEA. CDR3 length equals 15 residues. Trimming at V came to 7 bases and at J to 0 bases, leaving 7 bases not matched to a gene. As DNA, the CDR3 is TGCAGCGCCGGGACAGGGACTTCCTCTGGAAACACCATATATTTT. This gives the protein CSAGTGTSSGNTIYF.

The chain joins TRBV5-6 to TRBJ1-5, with D possibly matching TRBD1 (6 bases). Germline CDR1 reads SGHDT; CDR2 reads YYEEEE. V shed 5 bases and J shed 4 bases, with 13 bases lying between them. This CDR3 spans 14 amino acids. In nucleotides, the CDR3 is TGTGCCAGCAGTTTTTCAACAGGGAATCAGCCCCAGCATTTT. Its translation: CASSFSTGNQPQHF.

The chain combines TRBV18 with TRBJ2-6; 7 nucleotides match TRBD1. V was pared by 2 bases and J by 2 bases, with 3 bases of the junction left unmatched. CDR1 and CDR2 from the germline V gene are KGHSH and LQKENI. The CDR3 is 16 amino acids. CDR3 region: CASSPNTGAGANVLTF. CDR3 nucleotide sequence: TGTGCCAGCTCACCAAATACAGGGGCTGGGGCCAACGTCCTGACTTTC.

The chain is built from TRBV28 and TRBJ1-1; D remains unclear. The CDR3 is 16 residues long. The germline V gene has CDR1 MDHEN and CDR2 SYDVKM. V was shortened by 5 bases and J by 0 bases, with 16 bases between the two germline ends. DNA for the CDR3: TGTGCCAGCAGTCCCTCCGCAGGACCCATGAACACTGAAGCTTTCTTT. This codes for CASSPSAGPMNTEAFF. Variable domain in full (rest from reference TRBV28 and TRBJ1-1): DVKVTQSSRYLVKRTGEKVFLECVQDMDHENMFWYRQDPGLGLRLIYFSYDVKMKEKGDIPEGYSVSREKKERFSLILESASTNQTSMYLCASSPSAGPMNTEAFFGQGTRLTVV.

The chain carries TRBV30 and TRBJ1-5; D is perhaps TRBD1 (6 bases). V was shortened by 5 bases and J by 4 bases, with 12 bases between the two germline ends. The CDR3 is 13 amino acids. Germline V gene lookup returns CDR1 GTSNPN and CDR2 SVGIG (reference sequence). CDR3 amino acids: CAWGQRGNQPQHF. CDR3 coding DNA: TGTGCCTGGGGACAGAGGGGTAATCAGCCCCAGCATTTT.